This T cell receptor beta chain appears in the sequencing data of a study of post-analysis software for immune sequencing data (dated by TCRdb to the mid-2010s). For context, the study as a whole: The recorded disease courses included relapsing-remitting, secondary progressive and progressive-relapsing multiple sclerosis, and some patients had no subtype annotation. The patient repertoires were set against approximately 10 previously published healthy control repertoires from donors whose ages ranged from 6 to 25 years. A subset of samples was prepared in parallel using single-end sample barcoding, then pooled and co-amplified after Illumina adapter ligation. General study outcomes and caveats: Patients showed significantly higher frequencies than controls for roughly five TRBV segments, among them TRBV5-6, TRBV5-1 and TRBV20-1. Direct clustering with F measure revealed strong co-clustering of samples prepared in the same batch, which led to a batch-effect correction. The multiple sclerosis patient group was slightly younger than the control group. Compared with controls, multiple sclerosis patients had significantly lower normalized Chao1 diversity, a finding suggesting substantial peripheral T-cell clonal expansion.

The library was prepared using PCR. Sequencing took place on an Illumina HiSeq 2500. To reduce PCR and sequencing biases, unique molecular identifiers were built into the TCR beta cDNA libraries. Approximately 500,000 cDNA molecules were obtained per 1 to 10 million input T cells, so each molecule approximated one T cell. Patient libraries were prepared and sequenced with the same protocol used for the earlier healthy control dataset. Samples belonging to the same batch were prepared together, multiplexed and sequenced on a shared HiSeq lane. The original methods were these. Raw barcoded reads were processed with MIGEC, discarding single-read molecular identifier groups before consensus assembly and CDR3 extraction. VDJtools was used for post-analysis of the clonotype tables, and diversity was normalized by down-sampling every dataset to the size of the smallest sample. Repertoire overlap clustering matched CDR3 amino acid but not nucleotide sequences to correct batch-related cross-sample contamination. In TCRdb, the public reads were trimmed at Q25 with fastp and aligned with MiXCR, with productive beta chains retained. Each entry is one CDR3 protein sequence, shown with its most common DNA and genes. The V and J calls reflect TCRdb's pipeline rather than the authors' work. This sample gives over 700,000 distinct CDR3 sequences in total; 25% to 30% of them show up just once. The ten largest clones add up to 0.5% to 0.6% of the sample.

There are 18 amino acids in the CDR3, from cysteine to phenylalanine inclusive. Left in the record is the CDR3 DNA by itself, 54 bases read in frame from the first base. The junction carries 25 bases between V and J, which are trimmed by 5 bases and 3 bases respectively. The germline V gene (reference sequence) supplies CDR1 SEHNR and CDR2 FQNEAQ. To demonstrate the VDJtools post-analysis software, TCR beta repertoires were profiled from the peripheral blood of more than 10 young patients with multiple sclerosis. Multiple sclerosis patients were children and adolescents aged roughly 6 to 17 years. Notes on this clonotype: This clone's antigen is unknown. Base quality data are lacking; no much larger clone is found one base away.

The sequence derives from a girl under 18 with multiple sclerosis. Specimen: blood. Recombination connected TRBV7-9 to TRBJ2-5; the best D guess is TRBD1, with 6 bases matching. The DNA sequence reads TGTGCCAGCAGCAGGAACAGGGTCATCGGAGCCGTAAAAGAGACCCAGTACTTC. Translation gives CASSRNRVIGAVKETQYF.